The 23 T cell receptor beta chains presented below share a single source sample, sequenced in a study of Ad26.COV2.S vaccination and SARS-CoV-2 variants. The assay was immunoSEQ multiplex PCR, and TCRdb's table has in-frame clones only and misses some. The profile shows under 550,000 clones, over 75% of them singletons. Treatment denoted: 15 to 20 received Ad26.COV2.S at low or high dose, single or two shots; about 5 received placebo; per-sample allocation not given. Following the first vaccine or placebo injection, samples were taken on day 63. This sample comprised peripheral blood, obtained in a trial of Ad26.COV2.S vaccine versus placebo. The source of these receptors is a person aged 18-65 years who received the Ad26.COV2.S COVID-19 vaccine or a placebo.

This clone showed up just a few times. The chain links TRBV6-5 to TRBJ1-3, with unresolved D. CDR1 MNHEY and CDR2 SVGAGI come from the germline V gene. The CDR3 loop spans 12 amino acids. V was clipped by 4 bases and J by 11 bases, with 12 bases between them. CDR3 nucleotide sequence: TGTGCCAGCAGTTCCGGACTGTCCTCCATATATTTT. It codes for CASSSGLSSIYF.

This clone was picked up a small number of times. This rearrangement joins TRBV19 to TRBJ1-6, with D possibly matching TRBD1 (5 bases). Trimming removed 7 bases at V and 10 bases at J, with 14 bases between. This CDR3 spans 13 amino acids. CDR1 and CDR2 from the germline V gene are LNHDA and SQIVND (reference sequence). The CDR3 loop is CASKGQGPSPLHF. The CDR3 DNA reads TGTGCCAGTAAGGGGCAGGGACCCTCACCCCTCCACTTT. Full variable domain (remainder filled in from reference TRBV19 and TRBJ1-6): DGGITQSPKYLFRKEGQNVTLSCEQNLNHDAMYWYRQDPGQGLRLIYYSQIVNDFQKGDIAEGYSVSREKKESFPLTVTSAQKNPTAFYLCASKGQGPSPLHFGNGTRLTVT.

The gene calls are TRBV7-2 and TRBJ1-6; tentative D call: TRBD1 (6 bases). Deletions cut 1 base from V and 9 bases from J, with 13 bases between. In germline, CDR1 is SGHTA, CDR2 FQGNSA. The CDR3 is 15 amino acids. The CDR3 sequence is CASSLVGAQGSPLHF. The CDR3 DNA sequence: TGTGCCAGCAGCTTAGTGGGGGCGCAGGGTTCACCCCTCCACTTT.

The rearrangement joins TRBV12-2 to TRBJ1-5. TRBV12-2 is listed as a pseudogene. CDR3 length equals 13 residues. The CDR3 reads CASRSGPNQPQHF. CDR3 nucleotides: TGTGCAAGTCGCTCAGGACCCAATCAGCCCCAGCATTTT.

The sample holds one count of this clone. The CDR3 DNA is TGCAGCGTTGATGGCCTATCGGTAGCGGGAGGTACAGATACGCAGTATTTT. Translated, it gives CSVDGLSVAGGTDTQYF. V is TRBV29-1 and J is TRBJ2-3; 10 positions match TRBD2. Germline V lookup: CDR1 SQVTM, CDR2 ANQGSEA. The CDR3 has 17 amino acids. V lost 3 bases, J lost 3 bases, and 12 bases stayed unmatched.

The rearrangement joins TRBV4-3 to TRBJ2-2, with 10 bases lining up with TRBD1. V shed 0 bases, J shed 3 bases, and the junction held 4 bases outside the gene matches. The germline V gene encodes CDR1 LGHNA and CDR2 YSLEER. The CDR3 runs to 17 residues. CDR3 region: CASSQEMGQGYTGELFF. In nucleotides, the CDR3 is TGCGCCAGCAGCCAAGAGATGGGACAGGGGTACACCGGGGAGCTGTTTTTT.

This rearrangement joins TRBV28 to TRBJ2-7; 11 bases are shared with TRBD1. After removal of 6 bases from V and 3 bases from J, the junction contained 10 bases not matched to a gene. The CDR3 runs to 16 residues. CDR1 MDHEN and CDR2 SYDVKM come from the germline V gene. The CDR3 loop is CASSLSGTGGFYEQYF. The CDR3 nucleotides read TGTGCCAGCAGCCTAAGTGGGACAGGGGGGTTCTACGAGCAGTACTTC.

The CDR3 sequence is CASSLYHRGNGNTIYF. CDR3 sequence (DNA): TGTGCCAGCAGCTTATATCACAGGGGAAACGGAAACACCATATATTTT. V is TRBV7-6 and J is TRBJ1-3, with TRBD1 matching 7 bases. This CDR3 spans 16 amino acids. From germline, CDR1 is SGHVS and CDR2 FNYEAQ. V dropped 2 bases and J dropped 4; count of bases not matched to a gene: 8.

The chain employs TRBV6-1 and TRBJ1-2; TRBD1 aligns across 8 bases. This CDR3 comprises 16 residues. With V trimmed by 2 bases and J by 3 bases, 8 bases remained unmatched. CDR1 and CDR2 from the germline V gene are MNHNS and SASEGT. This CDR3 reads CASSEKTGTGHYGYTF. CDR3 coding DNA: TGTGCCAGCAGTGAAAAAACCGGGACAGGACACTATGGCTACACCTTC.

This clone appeared once. CDR3 in DNA: TGCAGCGTTGAGAGCAGGGAAGAGACCCAGTACTTC. The encoded protein is CSVESREETQYF. The chain combines TRBV29-1 with TRBJ2-5; TRBD1 is a possible D gene (5 bases). V shed 3 bases and J shed 3 bases, with 8 bases lying between them. The V gene's germline CDR1 is SQVTM and CDR2 ANQGSEA. This CDR3 spans 12 amino acids.

V is TRBV18 and J is TRBJ1-1; tentative D call: TRBD1 (5 bases). The CDR3 has 15 amino acids. CDR1 and CDR2 (germline): KGHSH, LQKENI. V was trimmed by 4 bases and J by 4 bases, leaving 16 bases between them. The DNA for the CDR3 is TGTGCCAGCTCACTAACCAGGGTTTCGAGCACTGAAGCTTTCTTT. Translating gives CASSLTRVSSTEAFF.

This clone was detected only once. The V and J genes are TRBV5-1 and TRBJ2-3, with TRBD1 matching 7 bases. The V segment lost 5 bases and the J segment 2 bases; nucleotides outside the gene matches: 2. The CDR3 has 13 residues. The germline V gene encodes CDR1 SGHRS and CDR2 YFSETQ. In DNA form, the CDR3 reads TGCGCCAGCAGGGGACAGTCCACAGATACGCAGTATTTT. Translating it yields CASRGQSTDTQYF.

V usage is TRBV7-9 and J usage is TRBJ2-5, with 10 bases that match TRBD2. This CDR3 contains 17 residues. The trim removed 5 bases at V and 3 bases at J, leaving 12 bases unmatched. The germline V gene has CDR1 SEHNR and CDR2 FQNEAQ (reference sequence). CDR3 sequence (DNA): TGTGCCAGCAGCGCGCCACTAGCGGGAAGGAGGAAAGAGACCCAGTACTTC. It translates to CASSAPLAGRRKETQYF.

This clone was seen a few times. V and J are TRBV27 and TRBJ2-7, with D possibly being TRBD2 (5 bases). CDR1 and CDR2 from the germline V gene are MNHEY and SMNVEV (reference sequence). CDR3 length: 13 amino acids. Trimming stripped 8 bases from V and 2 bases from J, with 13 bases between. CDR3 residues: CASRRIGTYEQYF. The CDR3 DNA sequence: TGTGCCAGCCGCCGCATCGGGACCTACGAGCAGTACTTC.

This chain connects TRBV11-2 to TRBJ2-2; possible D gene TRBD1, 6 bases. The CDR3 is 16 amino acids. Trimming shortened V by 5 bases and J by 5 bases, and 18 bases separated the two germline ends. Germline V gene data show CDR1 as SGHAT and CDR2 as FQNNGV. CDR3 sequence: CASSKSGVIRTGELFF. The CDR3 DNA follows: TGTGCCAGCAGCAAATCAGGGGTGATTCGAACCGGGGAGCTGTTTTTT.

The chain joins TRBV11-2 to TRBJ2-7; 9 nucleotides match TRBD1. The germline V gene encodes CDR1 SGHAT and CDR2 FQNNGV. V lost 1 base to trimming and J lost 4 bases; unmatched junction nucleotides: 5. The CDR3 length is 15 residues. CDR3 DNA sequence: TGTGCCAGCAGCTTAGGCTTGGACAGGGGATACGAGCAGTACTTC. Its translation: CASSLGLDRGYEQYF.

This chain joins TRBV6-1 and TRBJ1-1; D perhaps matches TRBD1 (5 bases). The germline V gene encodes CDR1 MNHNS and CDR2 SASEGT. V was clipped by 2 bases and J by 0 bases, with 16 bases between them. The CDR3 extends over 17 amino acids. CDR3 coding DNA: TGTGCCAGCAGTGAATTCGACGGGAGGGGAATGAACACTGAAGCTTTCTTT. It translates to CASSEFDGRGMNTEAFF.

CDR3 DNA: TGTGCCAGCAGCCGGAAGGCAACCTACGAGCAGTACTTC. It is translated as CASSRKATYEQYF. The chain links TRBV7-2 to TRBJ2-7; D is uncertain. CDR1 and CDR2 (germline): SGHTA, FQGNSA. The V end was cut by 5 bases, the J end by 2 bases, with 10 bases between. The CDR3 loop spans 13 amino acids.

V usage is TRBV29-1 and J usage is TRBJ2-5; no clear D. The V gene lost 2 bases and the J gene lost 5 bases, with 12 bases spanning the gap. This CDR3 is built from 13 residues. Germline V gene lookup returns CDR1 SQVTM and CDR2 ANQGSEA. This CDR3 is CSVEKGIRETQYF. The CDR3 nucleotides are TGCAGCGTTGAAAAAGGTATTAGGGAGACCCAGTACTTC.

The CDR3 loop is CASSSTGAFVNTEAFF. The CDR3, as DNA: TGTGCCAGCAGCTCCACAGGCGCGTTCGTGAACACTGAAGCTTTCTTT. V usage is TRBV7-2 and J usage is TRBJ1-1, with D possibly TRBD1 on 5 matching bases. With 4 bases removed from V and 0 bases from J, the gap between germline ends came to 15 bases. The germline CDR1 and CDR2 sequences are SGHTA and FQGNSA. The CDR3 runs 16 residues.

The CDR3 region is CAWSNQYTEAFF. The CDR3 DNA sequence: TGTGCCTGGAGCAATCAGTACACTGAAGCTTTCTTT. The J gene is TRBJ1-1, the V gene TRBV30; D unresolved. CDR1 and CDR2 from the germline V gene are GTSNPN and SVGIG (reference sequence). This CDR3 has 12 residues. The V end lost 3 bases, the J end lost 3 bases, and 8 bases lay between the germline ends. Looking up the rest from reference TRBV30 and TRBJ1-1 gives the full variable domain: SQTIHQWPATLVQPVGSPLSLECTVEGTSNPNLYWYRQAAGRGLQLLFYSVGIGQISSEVPQNLSASRPQDRQFILSSKKLLLSDSGFYLCAWSNQYTEAFFGQGTRLTVV.

The gene calls are TRBV28 and TRBJ2-7, with 8 positions matching TRBD1. Per the germline V gene, CDR1 is MDHEN and CDR2 is SYDVKM. With V trimmed by 4 bases and J by 3 bases, 8 bases remained unmatched. The CDR3 sequence is 15 residues long. CDR3 nucleotides: TGTGCCAGCAGTTCACGGACAGGGAAATACTACGAGCAGTACTTC. Its protein is CASSSRTGKYYEQYF.

The chain employs TRBV30 and TRBJ2-3, with TRBD1 identical over 7 bases. The length of the CDR3 is 17 residues. The V gene's germline CDR1 is GTSNPN and CDR2 SVGIG (reference sequence). V was pared by 2 bases and J by 3 bases, with 14 bases of the junction left unmatched. The chain's CDR3 is CAWSPPGQRAITDTQYF. The CDR3 region has the DNA TGTGCCTGGAGTCCCCCGGGACAGAGGGCTATAACAGATACGCAGTATTTT.